This T cell receptor (beta chain) comes out of a study of cytomegalovirus exposure and HLA in healthy donors. Study-wide points: Reported findings show TCR beta sequences accurately forecast HLA-A and HLA-B alleles in most subjects. Later analysis suggested most CMV-associated TCR beta chains were HLA-restricted. With later analysis, a missense DCLRE1C variant became linked to TCR beta V- and J-gene trimming. Relative to equally common others, HLA-associated TCR beta chains showed greater clonal expansion in a later analysis.

The CDR3 spans 17 residues. With V trimmed by 4 bases and J by 5 bases, 14 bases remained unmatched. Germline loops: CDR1 MGHDK, CDR2 SYGVNS. With 60 Vbeta and 13 Jbeta primers, the PCR was carried out. Method: immunoSEQ multiplex PCR; TCRdb's copy keeps in-frame clones and lacks some. The sample has 150,000 to 200,000 clones, 81% seen once. This clone showed up just a few times. Its antigen is undetermined. This chain joins TRBV25-1 and TRBJ2-1; 7 bases agree with TRBD1. The sequence came from a man between 18 and 29 years old in good health and CMV-seronegative. Sequencing was done on a sample of PBMCs. The chain's CDR3 is CASSGHPGTEGDNEQFF. CDR3 sequence (DNA): TGTGCCAGCAGTGGGCACCCCGGGACAGAAGGGGACAATGAGCAGTTCTTC.